Sequencing of this T cell receptor (beta chain) was carried out in a study of blood T cell repertoires in COVID-19. Germline-derived CDR1 and CDR2 are LGHNT and FRNRAP. The CDR3 is made up of 15 amino acids. The trim removed 1 base at V and 5 bases at J, leaving 5 bases unmatched. TCRdb's copy holds only in-frame clones and misses some; the assay was immunoSEQ multiplex PCR. The data hold roughly 200,000 clones, with roughly 83% observed a single time. Source material: peripheral blood. The V gene is TRBV12-5, the J gene TRBJ2-7, with 10 bases fitting TRBD1. This sequence was found in a woman in her forties with COVID-19, enrolled during active disease. The CDR3, as DNA: TGTGCTAGTGGTTTGGACCGGACAGGGGGGCACGAGCAGTACTTC. It codes for CASGLDRTGGHEQYF.